This is a list of T cell receptor beta chains from one sample in a study of blood T cell repertoires in COVID-19. This table comes from immunoSEQ multiplex PCR, and its TCRdb copy is limited to in-frame clones, with some not included. The data contain roughly 120,000 clones, about 84% of them singletons. Sequences were obtained from peripheral blood. Source of these receptors: a man in his 60s with acute or convalescent COVID-19. CDR3s include the opening cysteine and the closing phenylalanine or tryptophan. Each record gives: CDR3 length, clone size, V gene, J gene, D gene, CDR3 DNA, CDR3 protein. D genes are given only for firm matches. Clone size is given for some rows only: seen once, a few or many times, or a class if the clone is expanded.

>16|-|TRBV5-1|TRBJ2-3|-
TGCGCCAGCAGCCCGGGAGCGGCCTCTAGCACAGATACGCAGTATTTT
CASSPGAASSTDTQYF
>16|-|TRBV9|TRBJ1-6|-
TGTGCCAGCAGCGTAGGACCTAGCTCCTATAATTCACCCCTCCACTTT
CASSVGPSSYNSPLHF
>15|-|TRBV4-1|TRBJ1-1|TRBD1
TGCGCCAGCAGCCAGGGGGGGCAGGGGGCTACTGAAGCTTTCTTT
CASSQGGQGATEAFF
>18|-|TRBV16|TRBJ1-5|-
TGTGCCAGCAGCCGTCTCGAAGGAGGGAGCTCCCAAAATCAGCCCCAGCATTTT
CASSRLEGGSSQNQPQHF
>14|-|TRBV19|TRBJ1-5|-
TGTGCCAGTAGTACAGGCGGGTTTGATCAGCCCCAGCATTTT
CASSTGGFDQPQHF
>14|-|TRBV7-2|TRBJ2-7|-
TGTGCCAGCAGCCAGACAGCGCTCGGGGGCGAGCAGTACTTC
CASSQTALGGEQYF
>15|once|TRBV28|TRBJ2-2|-
TGTGCCAGCAGTCTGCCTTTGAGGAACACCGGGGAGCTGTTTTTT
CASSLPLRNTGELFF
>12|-|TRBV29-1|TRBJ1-2|TRBD1
TGCAGCGTCGACGCAGGGGGCAATGGCTACACCTTC
CSVDAGGNGYTF
>14|-|TRBV15|TRBJ2-7|TRBD1
TGTGCCACCAGCTTAGGGACAGGGGGAGGCGAGCAGTACTTC
CATSLGTGGGEQYF
>16|few|TRBV5-1|TRBJ2-1|-
TGCGCCAGCAGCTTGGCCCTCTCTCAGGGGTACAATGAGCAGTTCTTC
CASSLALSQGYNEQFF
>13|-|TRBV6-2/TRBV6-3|TRBJ2-5|TRBD2
TGTGCCAGCAGTCGGGGGGAGAGAGAGACCCAGTACTTC
CASSRGERETQYF
>14|once|TRBV11-2|TRBJ2-1|-
TGTGCCAGCAGCCCTCAAAGGACAGACAATGAGCAGTTCTTC
CASSPQRTDNEQFF
>14|-|TRBV7-9|TRBJ2-5|-
TGTGCCAGCAGCTTGGGAGGCGGGCAAGAGACCCAGTACTTC
CASSLGGGQETQYF
>12|-|TRBV19|TRBJ1-2|TRBD1
TGTGCCAGTACATTGGGACAGGGGGGCTACACCTTC
CASTLGQGGYTF
>13|once|TRBV12-3/TRBV12-4|TRBJ2-7|-
TGTGCCAGCAGTTTAAGGGGCCTCAGCGAGCAGTACTTC
CASSLRGLSEQYF
>15|once|TRBV7-9|TRBJ2-1|TRBD2
TGTGCCAGCAGTATTGGACTAGCGGGAGTCTCTGAGCAGTTCTTC
CASSIGLAGVSEQFF
>13|-|TRBV12-3/TRBV12-4|TRBJ1-2|-
TGTGCCAGCAGTTTCGGCGTGGCGGGTGGCTACACCTTC
CASSFGVAGGYTF
>12|once|TRBV7-2|TRBJ2-7|-
TGTGCCAGCAGCTGGGTGGGCTCCGAGCAGTACTTC
CASSWVGSEQYF
>17|-|TRBV24-1|TRBJ2-1|TRBD2
TGTGCCACCAGTGAGGTCCTAGCGGGAGGTAGCTACAATGAGCAGTTCTTC
CATSEVLAGGSYNEQFF
>14|-|TRBV2|TRBJ2-7|TRBD2
TGTGCCAGCAGCTCGACTAGCGGGAGACGCGAGCAGTACTTC
CASSSTSGRREQYF
>17|-|TRBV7-9|TRBJ2-2|-
TGTGCCAGCAGCTTAGGTTGGGCGGGTGCGAACACCGGGGAGCTGTTTTTT
CASSLGWAGANTGELFF
>15|-|TRBV19|TRBJ1-4|-
TGTGCCAGAGACGGATACAGGTACCCTAATGAAAAACTGTTTTTT
CARDGYRYPNEKLFF
>15|-|TRBV9|TRBJ1-1|-
TGTGCCAGCAGCGGGATGACAGGTAGGAACACTGAAGCTTTCTTT
CASSGMTGRNTEAFF
>17|-|TRBV19|TRBJ2-7|-
TGTGCCAGTAGTTTACGACCCCAGGGGATGAGCTCCTACGAGCAGTACTTC
CASSLRPQGMSSYEQYF
>15|-|TRBV5-1|TRBJ1-1|-
TGCGCCAGCAGCTTGGAGGCGGGGGTGGGCGCTGAAGCTTTCTTT
CASSLEAGVGAEAFF
>14|-|TRBV29-1|TRBJ2-7|-
TGCAGCGTGGGGGGAGGAATGGTCCCCTACGAGCAGTACTTC
CSVGGGMVPYEQYF
>13|-|TRBV5-3|TRBJ2-7|TRBD2
TGTGCCAGAAGCTGCGGGACTAGCGACGAGCAGTACTTC
CARSCGTSDEQYF
>14|-|TRBV28|TRBJ2-3|-
TGTGCCAGCAGCCCAGGGGCATTCACAGATACGCAGTATTTT
CASSPGAFTDTQYF
>13|-|TRBV7-2|TRBJ2-5|-
TGTGCCAGCAGCTTAGTAGGCGGGGAGACCCAGTACTTC
CASSLVGGETQYF
>16|-|TRBV7-6|TRBJ2-7|TRBD1
TGTGCCAGCAGTCCGACCGGGACAGGGCTTTCTTACGAGCAGTACTTC
CASSPTGTGLSYEQYF
>15|-|TRBV6-5|TRBJ2-1|-
TGTGCCAGCAGTTACCTGGGACTGTCTTACAATGAGCAGTTCTTC
CASSYLGLSYNEQFF
>13|once|TRBV6-5|TRBJ2-7|-
TGTGCCAGCAGTTACGCGGGAACCTACGAGCAGTACTTC
CASSYAGTYEQYF
>13|-|TRBV6-6|TRBJ1-1|-
TGTGCCAGCAGTTACTCGGCCCCGGGTGAAGCTTTCTTT
CASSYSAPGEAFF
>15|-|TRBV4-2|TRBJ2-1|TRBD2
TGTGCCAGCAGCCCCGGCCGGGGGGACTACAATGAGCAGTTCTTC
CASSPGRGDYNEQFF
>15|-|TRBV19|TRBJ2-3|-
TGTGCCAGTAGTAGTACAGGAGAGAGCACAGATACGCAGTATTTT
CASSSTGESTDTQYF
>12|-|TRBV28|TRBJ2-7|-
TGTGCCAGCCTCAGGCCCCCCTACGAGCAGTACTTC
CASLRPPYEQYF
>13|-|TRBV3-1/TRBV3-2|TRBJ2-1|TRBD1
TGTGCCAGCAGCCAAGACAGGGGGCGTATTTCGATCTTC
CASSQDRGRISIF
>14|-|TRBV3-1/TRBV3-2|TRBJ1-1|-
TGTGCCAGCAGCCAAGGGACAATGAACACTGAAGCTTTCTTT
CASSQGTMNTEAFF
>18|-|TRBV27|TRBJ2-1|TRBD2
TGTGCCAGCCTTCTAACTAGCGGAGGGTTTCGCTCCTACAATGAGCAGTTCTTC
CASLLTSGGFRSYNEQFF
>13|-|TRBV6-5|TRBJ1-1|-
TGTGCCAGCAGGCGGGGCCAAAACACTGAAGCTTTCTTT
CASRRGQNTEAFF